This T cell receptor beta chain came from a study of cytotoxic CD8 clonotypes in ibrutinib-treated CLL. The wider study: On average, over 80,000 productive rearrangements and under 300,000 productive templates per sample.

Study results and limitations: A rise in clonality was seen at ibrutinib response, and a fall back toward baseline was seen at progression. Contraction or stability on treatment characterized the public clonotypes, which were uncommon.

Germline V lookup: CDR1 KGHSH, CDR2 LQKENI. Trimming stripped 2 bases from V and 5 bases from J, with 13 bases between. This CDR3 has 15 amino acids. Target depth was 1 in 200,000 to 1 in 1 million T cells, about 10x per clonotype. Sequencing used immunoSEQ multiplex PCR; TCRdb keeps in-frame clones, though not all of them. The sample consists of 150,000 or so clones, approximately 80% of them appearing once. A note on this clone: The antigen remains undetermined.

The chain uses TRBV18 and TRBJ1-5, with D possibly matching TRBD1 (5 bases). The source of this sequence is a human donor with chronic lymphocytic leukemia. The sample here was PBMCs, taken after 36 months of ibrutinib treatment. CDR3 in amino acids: CASSPRTRADQPQHF. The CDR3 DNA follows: TGTGCCAGCTCACCAAGGACAAGGGCAGATCAGCCCCAGCATTTT.